Below, one TCR beta chain is given with its context. Its antigen is currently unknown. TCR alpha and beta CDR3 regions were amplified from RNA using iRepertoire nested multiplex PCR. In TCRdb, the multiplex PCR reads were re-called with MiXCR into one record per CDR3 protein. Here the sample spans fewer than 110,000 distinct CDR3 sequences, about 28% being singletons. The sample is drawn from a study of glioma-infiltrating T cells. The study, taken as a whole, reports: Only very few CDR3 sequences appeared in both tissue and blood. Non-neoplastic patients had below-expected tissue-blood divergence, while all gliomas exceeded expectation.

The CDR3 loop spans 15 amino acids. V was pared by 2 bases and J by 6 bases, with 5 bases of the junction left unmatched. Looked up from germline, CDR1 is LNHDA and CDR2 is SQIVND (reference sequence). The chain uses TRBV19 and TRBJ2-1; 9 bases agree with TRBD1. This clonotype was sampled from a human donor with low-grade glioma or glioblastoma, undergoing nonglioma brain surgery, or in good health (not recorded which). Sequenced material: glioma tissue, nonneoplastic brain tissue, or PBMCs (not recorded which). Here the CDR3 reads CASSIPGTGFNEQFF. In nucleotides, the CDR3 is TGTGCCAGTAGTATACCCGGGACAGGGTTCAATGAGCAGTTCTTC.